Described below is a single T cell receptor beta chain sequence and its context. These data are taken from a study of cytomegalovirus exposure and HLA in healthy donors. The PCR was carried out with 60 Vbeta primers and 13 Jbeta primers. Repertoires were generated with immunoSEQ multiplex PCR, while TCRdb's copy carries only in-frame clones and drops some. This sample has fewer than 130,000 clones, with approximately 78% found just once. Germline V lookup: CDR1 SEHNR, CDR2 FQNEAQ (reference sequence). Trimming stripped 0 bases from V and 2 bases from J, with 4 bases between. This CDR3 region has 13 residues.

Material for sequencing was PBMCs. This TCR came from a woman aged 25 to 39 in good health and CMV-seronegative. This sequence joins TRBV7-9 and TRBJ2-5; D remains ambiguous. This chain's CDR3 is CASSLASQETQYF. In nucleotides, the CDR3 is TGTGCCAGCAGCTTAGCGAGTCAAGAGACCCAGTACTTC.